Listed here are 27 T cell receptor beta chains from one sample, sequenced in a study of OX40 agonist ivuxolimab in advanced cancers. The data were produced by immunoSEQ multiplex PCR, yet TCRdb's version contains in-frame clones alone and is incomplete. The sample yields about 71,000 clones, around 80% seen once. The source material was CD4+ or CD8+ T cells sorted from blood, sampled in a trial of the OX40 agonist ivuxolimab. The receptor set was obtained from an adult with an advanced solid tumor such as melanoma, head and neck, liver or kidney cancer.

The V gene is TRBV19, the J gene TRBJ1-2; 9 bases match TRBD1. V trimming: 3 bases; J trimming: 7 bases; junction bases outside the gene matches: 6. The CDR3 extends over 14 amino acids. Germline-derived CDR1 and CDR2 are LNHDA and SQIVND (reference sequence). DNA for the CDR3: TGTGCCAGTAGTATGCGGGACAGGGTTGGTGGCTACACCTTC. It codes for CASSMRDRVGGYTF.

This sequence joins TRBV10-3 and TRBJ1-1; the D is unclear. CDR1 is ENHRY, CDR2 SYGVKD, per germline. V was shortened by 6 bases and J by 2 bases, with 10 bases between the two germline ends. This CDR3 is 13 amino acids long. The CDR3 here is CAIRGNENTEAFF. CDR3 DNA sequence: TGTGCCATCAGGGGGAACGAAAACACTGAAGCTTTCTTT.

The chain combines TRBV27 with TRBJ1-3; D gene ambiguous. Trimming stripped 2 bases from V and 2 bases from J, with 7 bases between. CDR3 length: 14 residues. Germline V CDR1 and CDR2: MNHEY, SMNVEV (reference sequence). The CDR3 nucleotides read TGTGCCAGCAGTTTACGTAGAACTGGAAACACCATATATTTT. This encodes CASSLRRTGNTIYF.

The chain couples TRBV4-2 to TRBJ2-1; 11 bases match TRBD2. From germline, CDR1 is LGHNA and CDR2 YNFKEQ. The CDR3 runs 17 residues. With 4 bases clipped from V and 6 bases from J, the junction kept 11 bases outside the gene matches. The CDR3 region is CASSREVAGGGINEQFF. As DNA, the CDR3 is TGTGCCAGCAGCCGAGAAGTAGCGGGGGGGGGCATCAATGAGCAGTTCTTC.

The chain couples TRBV2 to TRBJ2-5; a weak D match, TRBD2 (6 bases). V lost 4 bases and J lost 5, with 11 bases in between. This CDR3 is built from 13 residues. Germline CDR1 and CDR2: SNHLY and FYNNEI. The CDR3 is CASSGLVSETQYF. CDR3 nucleotides: TGTGCCAGCAGTGGACTAGTTTCTGAGACCCAGTACTTC.

This chain joins TRBV7-2 and TRBJ2-3; D could derive from TRBD1 or TRBD2 (5 bases each). Per germline, CDR1 SGHTA and CDR2 FQGNSA. CDR3 length: 14 residues. V lost 6 bases and J 9 bases, leaving 19 bases between the germline ends. DNA for the CDR3: TGTGCCAGCAGTATATACCGGGGCACCCAGACGCAGTATTTT. Translated: CASSIYRGTQTQYF.

This chain joins TRBV27 and TRBJ2-5, with 9 bases identical to TRBD2. The CDR3 runs to 14 residues. The V gene end was trimmed by 2 bases and the J gene end by 2 bases; junction bases not matched to a gene: 0. From germline, CDR1 is MNHEY and CDR2 SMNVEV (reference sequence). CDR3 sequence reads: CASSLAGGQETQYF. The DNA of the CDR3 is TGTGCCAGCAGTTTAGCGGGAGGGCAAGAGACCCAGTACTTC.

The V and J genes are TRBV4-1 and TRBJ2-7; D gene uncertain. Germline CDR1 and CDR2: MGHRA and YSYEKL. The length of the CDR3 is 13 residues. V was pared by 1 base and J by 3 bases, with 7 bases between. The CDR3 sequence is CASSQAPNYEQYV. CDR3 bases: TGCGCCAGCAGCCAAGCCCCTAACTACGAGCAGTACGTC.

The V call is TRBV2, the J call TRBJ2-5, with D tentatively TRBD1 or TRBD2 (5 bases each). Germline V gene lookup returns CDR1 SNHLY and CDR2 FYNNEI. With 0 bases removed from V and 4 bases from J, the gap between germline ends came to 6 bases. This CDR3 has 13 amino acids. CDR3 protein: CASSEARGETQYF. The DNA for the CDR3 is TGTGCCAGCAGTGAAGCGAGGGGAGAGACCCAGTACTTC.

This clone has only a few counts. The gene calls are TRBV5-1 and TRBJ1-4; TRBD1 matches at 7 bases. V lost 4 bases to trimming and J lost 6 bases; unmatched junction nucleotides: 9. Per the germline V gene, CDR1 is SGHRS and CDR2 is YFSETQ. The length of the CDR3 is 15 residues. The CDR3 coding sequence is TGCGCCAGCAGCGTTGGACAGGCCTGGGATGAAAAACTGTTTTTT. Amino acid sequence: CASSVGQAWDEKLFF.

V gene TRBV5-1 combines with J gene TRBJ2-7; 9 nucleotides match TRBD1. V trimming: 4 bases; J trimming: 6 bases; junction bases outside the gene matches: 5. The germline V gene has CDR1 SGHRS and CDR2 YFSETQ. The CDR3 has 13 residues. CDR3 sequence (DNA): TGCGCCAGCAGCCCCGGACAGGGGCGCGAGCAGTACGTC. It is translated as CASSPGQGREQYV.

The J gene is TRBJ1-1, the V gene TRBV7-2; D gene uncertain. This CDR3 region has 10 residues. Germline V gene data show CDR1 as SGHTA and CDR2 as FQGNSA. The ends were cut back, 4 bases at V and 7 bases at J, with 4 bases in the middle. Here the CDR3 reads CASSSNEAFF. The CDR3 DNA sequence: TGTGCCAGCAGCTCGAATGAAGCTTTCTTT.

The chain employs TRBV6-5 and TRBJ1-1, with a possible D match to TRBD1 (6 bases). With 6 bases removed from V and 2 bases from J, the gap between germline ends came to 10 bases. The CDR3 contains 13 residues. From germline, CDR1 is MNHEY and CDR2 SVGAGI. The CDR3 DNA sequence: TGTGCCAGCAGCATCAGGGGAAACACTGAAGCTTTCTTT. This gives the protein CASSIRGNTEAFF.

The chain combines TRBV9 with TRBJ1-3; D possibly corresponds to TRBD1 (6 bases). In germline, CDR1 is SGDLS, CDR2 YYNGEE. This CDR3 contains 16 residues. Trimming took 6 bases from V and 0 from J, leaving 16 bases between them. CDR3 loop: CASKDSSLHSGNTIYF. CDR3 nucleotides: TGTGCCAGCAAGGACAGTTCGCTACACTCTGGAAACACCATATATTTT.

This chain joins TRBV19 and TRBJ2-5; TRBD1 matches at 7 bases. Germline V lookup: CDR1 LNHDA, CDR2 SQIVND (reference sequence). The junction had 7 bases not matched to a gene; V was cut back by 5 bases and J by 1 base. This CDR3 is built from 15 residues. This chain's CDR3 is CASSPRGQVQETQYF. CDR3 in DNA: TGTGCCAGTAGTCCTCGAGGACAGGTCCAAGAGACCCAGTACTTC.

The CDR3 DNA reads TGTGCCAGCAGCCCTCGACTAGCGGGAGAGACAGATACGCAGTATTTT. This translates into CASSPRLAGETDTQYF. This sequence joins TRBV7-9 and TRBJ2-3; TRBD2 matches 12 bases. Germline V gene lookup returns CDR1 SEHNR and CDR2 FQNEAQ (reference sequence). This CDR3 is 16 amino acids long. V shed 5 bases, J shed 3 bases, and the junction held 6 bases outside the gene matches.

The chain couples TRBV11-2 to TRBJ2-1; 7 nucleotides agree with TRBD2. The germline gives CDR1 SGHAT, CDR2 FQNNGV. This CDR3 comprises 15 residues. Germline trimming cut 6 bases from V and 9 bases from J; bases unmatched to any gene: 14. The CDR3 bases are TGTGCCAGCAGTCCTATCGGCGGGAGTACATTTGAGCAGTTCTTC. Translated: CASSPIGGSTFEQFF. The whole variable domain, remainder taken from reference TRBV11-2 and TRBJ2-1, is EAGVAQSPRYKIIEKRQSVAFWCNPISGHATLYWYQQILGQGPKLLIQFQNNGVVDDSQLPKDRFSAERLKGVDSTLKIQPAKLEDSAVYLCASSPIGGSTFEQFFGPGTRLTVL.

The gene calls are TRBV29-1 and TRBJ1-1; the D gene is possibly TRBD1 (6 bases). Germline CDR1 and CDR2: SQVTM and ANQGSEA. The CDR3 is made up of 13 amino acids. V lost 6 bases, J lost 3 bases, and 14 bases lay in between. CDR3 protein: CSVIRGADTEAFF. In nucleotides, the CDR3 is TGCAGCGTAATTCGGGGGGCCGACACTGAAGCTTTCTTT.

V is TRBV4-1 and J is TRBJ2-4, with 8 bases aligning to TRBD2. V was pared by 0 bases and J by 1 base, with 5 bases of the junction left unmatched. Germline assignment: CDR1 MGHRA and CDR2 YSYEKL. The CDR3 totals 17 residues. The CDR3 here is CASSQDGRVWAKNIQYF. In DNA form, the CDR3 reads TGCGCCAGCAGCCAAGACGGGAGGGTTTGGGCCAAAAACATTCAGTACTTC.

The CDR3: CSVGGPREGTEAFF. The CDR3 DNA follows: TGCAGCGTGGGCGGTCCCAGGGAAGGTACTGAAGCTTTCTTT. The chain couples TRBV29-1 to TRBJ1-1; maybe TRBD1 (5 bases). Germline V gives CDR1 SQVTM, CDR2 ANQGSEA. This CDR3 is built from 14 residues. V was pared by 6 bases and J by 5 bases, with 19 bases between.

The chain carries TRBV21-1 and TRBJ1-3; TRBD1 reflects the table's D call only, with no check against the DNA. TRBV21-1 is given as a pseudogene. There are 15 residues in the CDR3. DNA for the CDR3: TGTGCCAGCGTGACTCGACAGGGCCCCGAGGGCACCATATATTTT. Translated: CASVTRQGPEGTIYF.

This clone occurred a few times. This chain joins TRBV19 and TRBJ1-1; the D gene is possibly TRBD1 (6 bases). Germline CDR1 is LNHDA and CDR2 is SQIVND (reference sequence). The V end lost 3 bases, the J end lost 1 base, and 12 bases lay between the germline ends. This CDR3 has 15 residues. CDR3 loop: CASSIPGHRNTEAFF. In nucleotides, the CDR3 is TGTGCCAGTAGTATTCCGGGACATAGGAACACTGAAGCTTTCTTT. The whole variable domain, filled in from reference TRBV19 and TRBJ1-1, reads DGGITQSPKYLFRKEGQNVTLSCEQNLNHDAMYWYRQDPGQGLRLIYYSQIVNDFQKGDIAEGYSVSREKKESFPLTVTSAQKNPTAFYLCASSIPGHRNTEAFFGQGTRLTVV.

The J gene is TRBJ1-2, the V gene TRBV6-1; no clear D gene. Germline V gene data show CDR1 as MNHNS and CDR2 as SASEGT. The length of the CDR3 is 16 residues. V dropped 4 bases and J dropped 8 bases, with 23 bases sitting between them. The CDR3 reads CASSGTSRSPAGGYTF. The CDR3 region has the DNA TGTGCCAGCAGTGGAACGTCTCGCAGCCCGGCCGGAGGCTACACCTTC.

The chain uses TRBV28 and TRBJ1-3; D is unresolved. This CDR3 is built from 17 residues. V was pared by 3 bases and J by 0 bases, with 15 bases between. The germline CDR1 and CDR2 sequences are MDHEN and SYDVKM. The CDR3 bases are TGTGCCAGCAGTTTTACCGGAAGAACGGGCTCTGGAAACACCATATATTTT. As protein: CASSFTGRTGSGNTIYF.

The genes are TRBV27 and TRBJ2-2; the D is unclear. CDR1 is MNHEY and CDR2 is SMNVEV in the germline V gene (reference sequence). This CDR3 is 13 amino acids long. V was pared by 3 bases and J by 5 bases, with 7 bases between. CDR3 nucleotide sequence: TGTGCCAGCAGTTTTGGTAAAACCGGGGAGCTGTTTTTT. The encoded protein is CASSFGKTGELFF.

The gene calls are TRBV7-6 and TRBJ2-3, with 10 bases identical to TRBD2. The junction had 7 bases not matched to a gene; V was cut back by 9 bases and J by 4 bases. In germline, CDR1 is SGHVS, CDR2 FNYEAQ. This CDR3 region has 14 residues. CDR3: CASGAGGSPDTQYF. The DNA for the CDR3 is TGTGCCAGTGGAGCGGGGGGGTCCCCAGATACGCAGTATTTT.

This rearrangement joins TRBV28 to TRBJ2-5; 7 bases align to TRBD2. Losses at the gene ends were 2 bases for V and 1 base for J; bases not matched to a gene: 10. The germline gives CDR1 MDHEN, CDR2 SYDVKM. This CDR3 has 17 residues. The chain's CDR3 is CASSLLLEPGGQETQYF. The CDR3 DNA reads TGTGCCAGCAGTTTACTTTTGGAGCCGGGAGGCCAAGAGACCCAGTACTTC.